This entry is about one TCR beta chain. Its cognate antigen is unknown. Only in-frame clones appear in the TCRdb table, and some are missing; sequencing was by immunoSEQ multiplex PCR. The data contain 95,000 or so clones, roughly 80% of them singletons. This sample stems from a study of CD8 T cell repertoires and HIV-1 epitope variants. Study-wide results and limits: About 5 clonotypes recognized Nef KF9, one HW9, none TAALDMSHF.

Sequenced sample: uncultured baseline CD8+ T cells from peripheral blood mononuclear cells (PBMCs). The TCR originated in a male donor with HIV.

CDR3 region: CASSFSSGSPYEQYF. DNA for the CDR3: TGTGCCAGCAGTTTTTCTAGCGGGAGCCCCTACGAGCAGTACTTC. The rearrangement uses TRBV28 and TRBJ2-7, with 10 bases that match TRBD2. The CDR3 spans 15 residues. Germline V CDR1 and CDR2: MDHEN, SYDVKM. V trimming: 3 bases; J trimming: 2 bases; junction bases outside the gene matches: 4.